This TCR beta chain was sequenced in a study of molecular identifiers for immune sequencing clone quantification. Based on a CD8+CD4-CCR7+CD45RA+ profile, naive CD8 T cells were sorted. The sample holds one count of this clonotype. Its antigen remains unidentified. Findings of the study overall: Clones that exceeded 20 RNA copies held over 98% of effector molecules, yet under 1% in naive cells.

Using its own MiXCR run on the PCR reads, TCRdb lists one record per CDR3 protein. This table has about 640,000 distinct CDR3 sequences, just under 20% appearing once. This CDR3 spans 15 amino acids. The V gene's germline CDR1 is SEHNR and CDR2 FQNEAQ (reference sequence). Sequenced: naive CD8+ T cells from blood, with Jurkat cell RNA spiked in. The subset was: FACS-sorted CD8+CD4-CCR7+CD45RA+ naive T cells. The chain uses TRBV7-9 and TRBJ2-1; 11 positions match TRBD2. The end of the DNA is better explained by TRBJ2-7, so the J call may be wrong. The receptor's source is a human donor in good health. Some libraries in this study had Jurkat cell RNA spiked in. The CDR3 DNA sequence: TGTGCCAGCAGCCCCGGGACTAGCGGTTACAATGAGCAGTACTTC. This translates into CASSPGTSGYNEQYF.